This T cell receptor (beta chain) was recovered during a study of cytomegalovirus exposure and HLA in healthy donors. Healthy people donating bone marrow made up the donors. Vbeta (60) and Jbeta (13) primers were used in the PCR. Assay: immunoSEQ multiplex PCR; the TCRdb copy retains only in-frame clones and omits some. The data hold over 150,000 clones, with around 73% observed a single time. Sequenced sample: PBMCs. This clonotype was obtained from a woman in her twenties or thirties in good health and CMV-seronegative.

As DNA, the CDR3 is TGTGCCAGCAGCGCGAAACCCACGATCTATGGCTACACCTTC. Protein sequence: CASSAKPTIYGYTF. The chain couples TRBV28 to TRBJ1-2; D is ambiguous. Germline loops: CDR1 MDHEN, CDR2 SYDVKM. Trimming shortened V by 6 bases and J by 4 bases, and 15 bases separated the two germline ends. The CDR3 length is 14 residues.